These 10 T cell receptor beta chains were all obtained from the same sample, sequenced in a study of cytomegalovirus exposure and HLA in healthy donors. A multiplex PCR was run with 60 Vbeta primers and 13 Jbeta primers. Profiled with immunoSEQ multiplex PCR; TCRdb holds only in-frame clones, not every one. The repertoire holds 160,000 or so clones, roughly 85% seen once, with roughly 0.76% in the top ten. The sequenced sample consisted of PBMCs. These receptors came from a woman aged 40 to 49 in good health and CMV-seronegative.

The CDR3 nucleotides are TGTGCCAGCAGCTTAGAACAGGCCTCGAATGAAAAACTGTTTTTT. Residues: CASSLEQASNEKLFF. The rearrangement uses TRBV7-9 and TRBJ1-4; tentative D call: TRBD1 (5 bases). The V gene's germline CDR1 is SEHNR and CDR2 FQNEAQ (reference sequence). Between the trimmed V and J ends, which lost 1 base and 5 bases, there was a span of 11 bases. The CDR3 is made up of 15 amino acids.

V is TRBV25-1 and J is TRBJ2-7; a possible D gene is TRBD2 (5 bases). The germline gives CDR1 MGHDK, CDR2 SYGVNS. The CDR3 sequence is 13 residues long. V lost 3 bases and J lost 1, with 7 bases in between. In DNA, the CDR3 is TGTGCCAGCAGTGACCCGGGGTCCTACGAGCAGTACTTC. Protein sequence: CASSDPGSYEQYF.

The chain has TRBV19 and TRBJ2-3, with 8 bases aligning to TRBD2. Germline CDR1 LNHDA, CDR2 SQIVND (reference sequence). J gave up 6 bases and V 5 bases, and 10 bases lay outside the gene matches. CDR3 length: 15 amino acids. CDR3 loop: CASSALAGGGDTQYF. The DNA for the CDR3 is TGTGCCAGTAGTGCCCTGGCGGGGGGTGGGGATACGCAGTATTTT.

This clone was counted a few times. The chain joins TRBV28 to TRBJ1-1; D remains unclear. Germline V gene lookup returns CDR1 MDHEN and CDR2 SYDVKM. CDR3 length equals 14 residues. The V gene lost 3 bases and the J gene lost 0 bases, with 8 bases spanning the gap. The CDR3 sequence is CASSFVRMNTEAFF. The CDR3, as DNA: TGTGCCAGCAGTTTCGTCAGGATGAACACTGAAGCTTTCTTT. Combining the CDR3 with reference TRBV28 and TRBJ1-1 gives the whole variable domain DVKVTQSSRYLVKRTGEKVFLECVQDMDHENMFWYRQDPGLGLRLIYFSYDVKMKEKGDIPEGYSVSREKKERFSLILESASTNQTSMYLCASSFVRMNTEAFFGQGTRLTVV.

In this sample, this clone turned up once. The CDR3 loop reads CASSQDRGLSYEQYF. The CDR3 coding sequence is TGCGCCAGCAGCCAAGATAGGGGGCTTTCCTACGAGCAGTACTTC. This chain joins TRBV4-3 and TRBJ2-7; 7 bases are a match to TRBD1. CDR3 length: 15 residues. The J segment lost 1 base and the V segment lost 0 bases, leaving 3 bases of the junction unmatched. Looked up from germline, CDR1 is LGHNA and CDR2 is YSLEER.

The V and J genes are TRBV9 and TRBJ1-2, with a weak D call TRBD1 (6 bases). Germline V lookup: CDR1 SGDLS, CDR2 YYNGEE. The CDR3 is 12 amino acids. Trimming took off 3 bases at V and 6 bases at J, with 9 bases between the two ends. CDR3 protein: CASSATGHGYTF. CDR3 DNA sequence: TGTGCCAGCAGCGCCACAGGGCATGGCTACACCTTC.

V gene TRBV15 combines with J gene TRBJ1-3; D gene uncertain. Germline assignment: CDR1 LNHNV and CDR2 YYDKDF (reference sequence). The V end was cut by 0 bases, the J end by 0 bases, with 9 bases between. The CDR3 covers 16 residues. This chain's CDR3 is CATSRDLGSSGNTIYF. The DNA for the CDR3 is TGTGCCACCAGCAGAGATCTTGGCTCCTCTGGAAACACCATATATTTT.

The chain joins TRBV18 to TRBJ2-3; D remains ambiguous. V shed 8 bases and J shed 6 bases, with 18 bases lying between them. Germline-derived CDR1 and CDR2 are KGHSH and LQKENI. The CDR3 sequence is 14 residues long. CDR3 protein: CASTPSLGRDTQYF. The CDR3 DNA reads as TGTGCCAGCACGCCTAGTCTTGGTCGGGATACGCAGTATTTT.

The J gene is TRBJ1-2, the V gene TRBV30; TRBD1 might be the D (6 bases). V was pared by 0 bases and J by 8 bases, with 22 bases between. Per germline, CDR1 GTSNPN and CDR2 SVGIG (reference sequence). There are 16 residues in the CDR3. The CDR3 loop reads CAWSVLVQGTRWGYTF. As DNA, the CDR3 is TGTGCCTGGAGTGTATTGGTGCAGGGGACCCGATGGGGCTACACCTTC. Filled out from reference TRBV30 and TRBJ1-2, the complete variable domain reads SQTIHQWPATLVQPVGSPLSLECTVEGTSNPNLYWYRQAAGRGLQLLFYSVGIGQISSEVPQNLSASRPQDRQFILSSKKLLLSDSGFYLCAWSVLVQGTRWGYTFGSGTRLTVV.

This sequence joins TRBV25-1 and TRBJ1-4; D remains ambiguous. The CDR3 spans 14 residues. Germline loops: CDR1 MGHDK, CDR2 SYGVNS. V lost 10 bases and J lost 0, with 12 bases in between. CDR3 residues: CATLSGATNEKLFF. The CDR3 DNA sequence: TGTGCCACTCTCAGCGGTGCAACTAATGAAAAACTGTTTTTT. Complete variable domain (other parts from reference TRBV25-1 and TRBJ1-4): EADIYQTPRYLVIGTGKKITLECSQTMGHDKMYWYQQDPGMELHLIHYSYGVNSTEKGDLSSESTVSRIRTEHFPLTLESARPSHTSQYLCATLSGATNEKLFFGSGTQLSVL.